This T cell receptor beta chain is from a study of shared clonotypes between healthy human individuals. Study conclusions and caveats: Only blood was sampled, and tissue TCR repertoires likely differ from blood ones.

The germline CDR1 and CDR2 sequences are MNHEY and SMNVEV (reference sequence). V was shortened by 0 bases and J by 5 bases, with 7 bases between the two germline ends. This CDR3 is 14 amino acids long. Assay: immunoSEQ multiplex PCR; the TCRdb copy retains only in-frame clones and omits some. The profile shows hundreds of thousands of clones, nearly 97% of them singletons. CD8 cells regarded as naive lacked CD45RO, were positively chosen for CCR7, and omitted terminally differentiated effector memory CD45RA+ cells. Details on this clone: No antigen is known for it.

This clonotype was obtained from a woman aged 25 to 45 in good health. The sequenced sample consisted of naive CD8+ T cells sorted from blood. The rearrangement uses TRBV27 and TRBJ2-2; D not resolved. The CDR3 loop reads CASSLSVSTGELFF. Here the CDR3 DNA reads TGTGCCAGCAGTTTATCGGTTTCTACCGGGGAGCTGTTTTTT.